Each of the 2 T cell receptor beta chains below was sequenced from the same sample in a study of blood T cell repertoires in COVID-19. This table comes from immunoSEQ multiplex PCR, and its TCRdb copy is limited to in-frame clones, with some not included. The data show around 250,000 clones, about 91% seen once. Material for sequencing was PBMCs or T cells enriched from blood (not recorded which). The receptors originated from a human donor in a cohort exposed to, infected with or recovered from COVID-19 (not recorded which). The donor label of this sample is uncertain.

In this sample, this clone turned up a few times. This rearrangement joins TRBV7-9 to TRBJ2-7; possible D gene TRBD1, 5 bases. Trimming cost V 6 bases and J 10 bases, with 10 bases left between them. Germline V lookup: CDR1 SEHNR, CDR2 FQNEAQ (reference sequence). There are 10 residues in the CDR3. CDR3 nucleotide sequence: TGTGCCAGCAGAGCAGGGAAACAGTACTTC. This encodes CASRAGKQYF.

The chain couples TRBV10-3 to TRBJ1-4; maybe TRBD1 (6 bases). The CDR3 sequence is 15 residues long. CDR1 and CDR2 from the germline V gene are ENHRY and SYGVKD. V lost 2 bases, J lost 7 bases, and 14 bases lay in between. CDR3 DNA: TGTGCCATCAGTGAGACGGGGGGCGGGAGTGAAAAACTGTTTTTT. This codes for CAISETGGGSEKLFF.